The clone carrying this TCR beta chain was counted a single time. Per the authors' pipeline: Amplified reference gene primers provided the basis for estimating nucleated cell counts. TCRdb keeps only in-frame clones here, not all; method: immunoSEQ multiplex PCR. The D gene and trimming were derived from the DNA, and the V and J assignments and clone size from that table. This table has 150,000 to 200,000 clones, around 89% appearing once. The data are from a study of blood T cell repertoires in COVID-19. Across the study: COVID-19 samples, acute and convalescent, were from the United States, Italy and Spain. T cells, B-cell-depleted T cells, or PBMCs provided the cDNA or gDNA that served as material.

The CDR3 runs to 16 residues. The ends lost 1 base at V and 5 bases at J; junction bases unmatched: 6. Germline CDR1 is PRHDT and CDR2 is FYEKMQ (reference sequence). The sequence came from a man aged 35 to 55 with active or convalescent COVID-19. The sequenced material came from peripheral blood. The rearrangement links TRBV13 to TRBJ2-2; 8 bases are shared with TRBD2. Here the CDR3 reads CASSLESGRSTGELFF. The DNA for the CDR3 is TGTGCCAGCAGCTTAGAGAGCGGGAGAAGTACCGGGGAGCTGTTTTTT.